These 23 T cell receptor beta chains were all obtained from the same sample, sequenced in a study of blood T cell repertoires in COVID-19. Method: immunoSEQ multiplex PCR; TCRdb's copy keeps in-frame clones and lacks some. The sample contains about 240,000 clones, approximately 87% of which appear only once. Sequencing was performed on peripheral blood. Receptors were obtained from a man aged 55 to 70 with acute or convalescent COVID-19.

V gene TRBV7-9 combines with J gene TRBJ2-7, with D tentatively TRBD1 (5 bases). Trimming removed 10 bases at V and 2 bases at J, with 15 bases between. Per the germline V gene, CDR1 is SEHNR and CDR2 is FQNEAQ (reference sequence). The CDR3 totals 13 residues. The CDR3 is CATIGASPYEQYF. Here the CDR3 DNA reads TGTGCCACCATAGGGGCCAGTCCCTACGAGCAGTACTTC.

This sequence joins TRBV2 and TRBJ1-2; TRBD1 aligns across 7 bases. J lost 0 bases, V lost 8 bases, and 9 bases had no gene match. CDR1 SNHLY and CDR2 FYNNEI come from the germline V gene. The CDR3 contains 15 residues. This chain's CDR3 is CASEPTQGTNYGYTF. The CDR3 DNA reads as TGTGCCAGCGAACCGACACAGGGGACTAACTATGGCTACACCTTC. The whole variable domain, remainder taken from reference TRBV2 and TRBJ1-2, is EPEVTQTPSHQVTQMGQEVILRCVPISNHLYFYWYRQILGQKVEFLVSFYNNEISEKSEIFDDQFSVERPDGSNFTLKIRSTKLEDSAMYFCASEPTQGTNYGYTFGSGTRLTVV.

V and J are TRBV7-9 and TRBJ1-2, with D unclear. V gave up 3 bases and J gave up 2 bases, with 4 bases separating them. This CDR3 has 12 amino acids. Per the germline V gene, CDR1 is SEHNR and CDR2 is FQNEAQ (reference sequence). CDR3 DNA sequence: TGTGCCAGCAGCTTTATCAACTATGGCTACACCTTC. Its translation is CASSFINYGYTF.

This clone was counted a few times. The chain uses TRBV3-1 (or the pseudogene TRBV3-2) and TRBJ2-1, with 7 bases that match TRBD2. The germline gives CDR1 LGHDT, CDR2 YNNKEL (reference sequence). Trimming removed 6 bases from V and 4 bases from J; junction bases left unmatched: 12. CDR3 length: 16 amino acids. CDR3 sequence reads: CASSRMVASGYNEQFF. The CDR3 coding sequence is TGTGCCAGCAGTCGTATGGTGGCTAGCGGATACAATGAGCAGTTCTTC.

This chain links TRBV9 with TRBJ1-1; D is unclear. V was trimmed by 4 bases and J by 10 bases, leaving 29 bases between them. The CDR3 length is 17 residues. Germline CDR1 is SGDLS and CDR2 is YYNGEE. In DNA, the CDR3 is TGTGCCAGCAGCCCATACACCCCGGGAGCCCGGGAGGTTTTAGCTTTCTTT. Its translation: CASSPYTPGAREVLAFF.

Here the CDR3 reads CASSDPTGHPGNQPQHF. In DNA form, the CDR3 reads TGTGCCAGCAGTGACCCTACTGGACACCCCGGCAATCAGCCCCAGCATTTT. The V gene is TRBV6-4, the J gene TRBJ1-5; TRBD1 might be the D (5 bases). The germline V gene encodes CDR1 MRHNA and CDR2 SNTAGT. Trimming removed 2 bases at V and 2 bases at J, with 16 bases between. The CDR3 spans 17 residues.

The chain joins TRBV28 to TRBJ1-2; 8 bases are shared with TRBD1. After removal of 2 bases from V and 6 bases from J, the junction contained 2 bases not matched to a gene. This CDR3 comprises 13 residues. Germline V gives CDR1 MDHEN, CDR2 SYDVKM. The CDR3 sequence: CASSLGQGDGYTF. CDR3 bases: TGTGCCAGCAGTTTAGGACAGGGAGATGGCTACACCTTC.

V and J are TRBV20-1 and TRBJ1-6; D may be TRBD1 (6 bases). The CDR3 is 14 residues long. The germline gives CDR1 DFQATT, CDR2 SNEGSKA (reference sequence). V shed 3 bases and J shed 6 bases, with 12 bases lying between them. For the CDR3, the DNA is TGCAGTGCTAGTTTTGGACAGACTAATTCACCCCTCCACTTT. The encoded protein is CSASFGQTNSPLHF.

The chain recombines TRBV7-2 with TRBJ1-6, with 10 bases aligning to TRBD1. The V and J ends lost 2 bases and 8 bases, in that order; junction bases with no gene match: 3. Germline V CDR1 and CDR2: SGHTA, FQGNSA. The CDR3 extends over 15 amino acids. In DNA, the CDR3 is TGTGCCAGCAGCTTATCGGGGACAGGGGATTCACCCCTCCACTTT. Translation: CASSLSGTGDSPLHF.

This clone was seen once. The DNA for the CDR3 is TGCGCCAGCAGCCAAGAAGCCAGGGGACGGTTGAACACTGAAGCTTTCTTT. Amino acids: CASSQEARGRLNTEAFF. The rearrangement joins TRBV4-3 to TRBJ1-1, with D perhaps TRBD1 (6 bases). The V gene lost 0 bases and the J gene lost 0 bases, with 14 bases spanning the gap. From germline, CDR1 is LGHNA and CDR2 YSLEER. The length of the CDR3 is 17 residues.

The rearrangement uses TRBV12-3 or TRBV12-4 and TRBJ1-1; 8 bases agree with TRBD1. The CDR3 totals 13 residues. Trimming cost V 5 bases and J 3 bases; bases outside gene matches: 2. In DNA, the CDR3 is TGTGCCAGCAGTCGGACAGGGTACACTGAAGCTTTCTTT. Its protein product is CASSRTGYTEAFF.

The rearrangement links TRBV7-9 to TRBJ1-1; TRBD1 matches 7 bases. V lost 1 base, J lost 1 base, and 3 bases stayed unmatched. There are 15 residues in the CDR3. Germline V gene sequence: CDR1 SEHNR, CDR2 FQNEAQ (reference sequence). The CDR3 DNA is TGTGCCAGCAGCTTAGTTAGGGACAGGAACACTGAAGCTTTCTTT. As protein: CASSLVRDRNTEAFF.

The chain recombines TRBV7-2 with TRBJ1-6; possible D gene TRBD1, 6 bases. The CDR3 has 17 residues. Germline lookup yields CDR1 SGHTA and CDR2 FQGNSA. V dropped 6 bases and J dropped 3 bases, with 18 bases sitting between them. The CDR3 bases are TGTGCCAGCAGGGTCGTCAGGGGACCGGTCTATAATTCACCCCTCCACTTT. Its protein is CASRVVRGPVYNSPLHF. The variable domain in full, completed from reference TRBV7-2 and TRBJ1-6, reads GAGVSQSPSNKVTEKGKDVELRCDPISGHTALYWYRQSLGQGLEFLIYFQGNSAPDKSGLPSDRFSAERTGGSVSTLTIQRTQQEDSAVYLCASRVVRGPVYNSPLHFGNGTRLTVT.

This chain links TRBV5-1 with TRBJ2-5; TRBD2 might be the D (6 bases). Germline-derived CDR1 and CDR2 are SGHRS and YFSETQ. V was shortened by 5 bases and J by 3 bases, with 11 bases between the two germline ends. The CDR3 is 13 residues long. For the CDR3, the DNA is TGCGCCAGCAGGGCGGGAAACGAAGAGACCCAGTACTTC. This encodes CASRAGNEETQYF.

This clone has only one observation. The V and J genes are TRBV7-9 and TRBJ1-1, with 8 bases matching TRBD1. Germline V lookup: CDR1 SEHNR, CDR2 FQNEAQ (reference sequence). The CDR3 totals 13 residues. J gave up 6 bases and V 5 bases, and 5 bases lay outside the gene matches. CDR3 residues: CASSRLTGAEAFF. The CDR3 DNA sequence: TGTGCCAGCAGCAGGTTGACAGGGGCTGAAGCTTTCTTT.

The CDR3 spells CASSPLDRTASYEQYF. CDR3 DNA: TGTGCCAGCAGCCCGCTGGACAGGACGGCCTCCTACGAGCAGTACTTC. This chain joins TRBV27 and TRBJ2-7, with 7 bases aligning to TRBD1. The CDR3 totals 16 residues. With 6 bases clipped from V and 0 bases from J, the junction kept 11 bases outside the gene matches. The V gene's germline CDR1 is MNHEY and CDR2 SMNVEV (reference sequence).

The chain employs TRBV9 and TRBJ2-2; D not resolved. This CDR3 comprises 13 residues. The germline V and J ends were trimmed by 3 bases and 4 bases, with 7 bases remaining between them. Germline assignment: CDR1 SGDLS and CDR2 YYNGEE. CDR3 bases: TGTGCCAGCAGCGCGTACATCACCGGGGAGCTGTTTTTT. Translation: CASSAYITGELFF. Together with reference TRBV9 and TRBJ2-2, the CDR3 gives the full variable domain: DSGVTQTPKHLITATGQRVTLRCSPRSGDLSVYWYQQSLDQGLQFLIQYYNGEERAKGNILERFSAQQFPDLHSELNLSSLELGDSALYFCASSAYITGELFFGEGSRLTVL.

This CDR3 is CASSYLGRPYNSPLHF. DNA for the CDR3: TGTGCCAGCAGTTACCTGGGCCGCCCCTATAATTCACCCCTCCACTTT. The chain uses TRBV6-6 and TRBJ1-6, with unresolved D. Germline loops: CDR1 MNHNY, CDR2 SVGAGI (reference sequence). The CDR3 is 16 amino acids. Trimming stripped 2 bases from V and 2 bases from J, with 10 bases between.

V and J are TRBV29-1 and TRBJ2-2, with 7 bases lining up with TRBD1. The CDR3 runs 14 residues. The V segment lost 6 bases and the J segment 5 bases; nucleotides outside the gene matches: 9. From germline, CDR1 is SQVTM and CDR2 ANQGSEA. The CDR3 loop reads CSVAPTGPTGELFF. CDR3 in DNA: TGCAGCGTAGCCCCGACAGGGCCTACCGGGGAGCTGTTTTTT.

This chain uses TRBV6-2 or TRBV6-3 with TRBJ2-2; D is uncertain. The CDR3 length is 16 residues. Germline CDR1 MNHEY, CDR2 SVGEGT. V was shortened by 1 base and J by 2 bases, with 11 bases between the two germline ends. This CDR3 is CASSYLGGHNTGELFF. CDR3 coding DNA: TGTGCCAGCAGTTACTTAGGCGGCCATAACACCGGGGAGCTGTTTTTT.

The chain links TRBV6-5 to TRBJ2-7; 12 positions agree with TRBD1. V dropped 4 bases and J dropped 5; count of bases not matched to a gene: 6. CDR1 and CDR2 from the germline V gene are MNHEY and SVGAGI. The CDR3 has 15 amino acids. The CDR3 nucleotides read TGTGCCAGCAGTTCCCGGGACAGGGGGCAGGACGAGCAGTACTTC. It encodes CASSSRDRGQDEQYF.

In this sample, this clone turned up many times. The J gene is TRBJ2-7, the V gene TRBV11-2; unclear D gene. Per germline, CDR1 SGHAT and CDR2 FQNNGV. The ends were cut back, 2 bases at V and 0 bases at J, with 14 bases in the middle. The CDR3 sequence is 16 residues long. The CDR3 is CASSLLGASSSYEQYF. The CDR3, as DNA: TGTGCCAGCAGCTTACTCGGAGCCAGCAGCTCCTACGAGCAGTACTTC.

The sample holds a few counts of this clone. This chain uses TRBV7-2 with TRBJ2-7; unclear D gene. Germline-derived CDR1 and CDR2 are SGHTA and FQGNSA. V was trimmed by 1 base and J by 3 bases, leaving 7 bases between them. The CDR3 is made up of 13 amino acids. The CDR3 sequence: CASSLDTNYEQYF. The CDR3 coding sequence is TGTGCCAGCAGCTTAGACACCAACTACGAGCAGTACTTC.